The rows below give T cell receptor beta chains drawn from one sample of a study of blood T cell repertoires in COVID-19. Sequenced by immunoSEQ multiplex PCR; TCRdb stores in-frame clones only, minus some. The sample contains about 250,000 clones, just over 85% of which appear only once. The material sequenced was peripheral blood. Receptors were obtained from a woman aged 30 to 39 with active or convalescent COVID-19. CDR3s include the opening cysteine and the closing phenylalanine or tryptophan. Expanded clones are given a class, and other clones once, few, many or no size at all.

>NA|TRBJ2-1|TRBV14
CASSQGSVSVF
>NA|TRBJ2-1|TRBV7-3
CASSLNSGNEQFF
>NA|TRBJ2-5|TRBV9
CASSVAGGQETQYF
>NA|TRBJ1-1|TRBV12-3/TRBV12-4
CASSRRNTEAFF
>NA|TRBJ2-2|TRBV10-3
CAIRKTSGGAVTGELFF
>NA|TRBJ2-7|TRBV4-2
CASSQERTGAYEQYF
>NA|TRBJ1-3|TRBV7-2
CASRKGGAGNTIYF
>NA|TRBJ1-4|TRBV7-8
CASSLGRAATNEKLFF
>NA|TRBJ2-6|TRBV4-3
CASSSGVTGANVLTF
>NA|TRBJ1-6|TRBV5-1
CASSRGTAASPLHF
>NA|TRBJ1-1|TRBV24-1
CATSDAARTEAFF
>NA|TRBJ1-2|TRBV4-3
CASSQAPNSRGLGGYTF
>many|TRBJ1-5|TRBV7-3
CASSLFSRPQHF
>few|TRBJ2-2|TRBV2
CASKGTGDTGELFF
>few|TRBJ1-6|TRBV30
CAWSVSRDSPLHF
>NA|TRBJ1-1|TRBV2
CASARQVGNTEAFF
>NA|TRBJ1-1|TRBV7-2
CASSFKSGSTEAFF
>NA|TRBJ2-3|TRBV19
CASSSGQGHTDTQYF
>NA|TRBJ1-5|TRBV28
CASRGTGFSQPQHF
>NA|TRBJ1-2|TRBV5-1
CASSLQGAANYGYTF
>NA|TRBJ2-3|TRBV19
CASSIAGLSTDTQYF
>NA|TRBJ1-2|TRBV5-5
CASSGQGGGYGYTF
>NA|TRBJ2-3|TRBV27
CASSLLSGNTDTQYF
>NA|TRBJ1-6|TRBV18
CASSTVGLYNSPLHF